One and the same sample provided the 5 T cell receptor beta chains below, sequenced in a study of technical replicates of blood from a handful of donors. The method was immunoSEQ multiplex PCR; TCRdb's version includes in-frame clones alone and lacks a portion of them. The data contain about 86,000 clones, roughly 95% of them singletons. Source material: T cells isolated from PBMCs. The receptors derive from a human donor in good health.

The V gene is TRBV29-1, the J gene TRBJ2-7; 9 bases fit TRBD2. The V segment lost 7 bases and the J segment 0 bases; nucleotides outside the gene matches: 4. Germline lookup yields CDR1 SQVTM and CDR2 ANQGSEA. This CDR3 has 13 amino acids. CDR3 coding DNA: TGCAGCGGGCGGGGGGGGAGCTCCTACGAGCAGTACTTC. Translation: CSGRGGSSYEQYF.

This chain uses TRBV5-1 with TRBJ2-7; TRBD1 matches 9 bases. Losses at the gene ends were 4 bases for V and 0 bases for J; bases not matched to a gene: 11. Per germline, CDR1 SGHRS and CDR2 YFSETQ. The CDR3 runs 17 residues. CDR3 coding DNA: TGCGCCAGCAGCCCCAAAGGCACAGGGGGCGGCTCCTACGAGCAGTACTTC. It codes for CASSPKGTGGGSYEQYF.

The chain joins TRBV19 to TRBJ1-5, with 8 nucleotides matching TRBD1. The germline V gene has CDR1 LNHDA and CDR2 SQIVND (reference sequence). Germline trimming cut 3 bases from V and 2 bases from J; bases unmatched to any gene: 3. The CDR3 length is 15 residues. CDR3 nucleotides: TGTGCCAGTAGTATTACAGGGGGTGGCAATCAGCCCCAGCATTTT. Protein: CASSITGGGNQPQHF.

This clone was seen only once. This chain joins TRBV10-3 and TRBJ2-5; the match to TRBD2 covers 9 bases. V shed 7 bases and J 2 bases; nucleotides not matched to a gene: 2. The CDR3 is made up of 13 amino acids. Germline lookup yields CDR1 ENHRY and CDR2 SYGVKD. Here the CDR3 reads CAIKAGGQETQYF. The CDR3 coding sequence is TGTGCCATCAAAGCGGGAGGACAAGAGACCCAGTACTTC.

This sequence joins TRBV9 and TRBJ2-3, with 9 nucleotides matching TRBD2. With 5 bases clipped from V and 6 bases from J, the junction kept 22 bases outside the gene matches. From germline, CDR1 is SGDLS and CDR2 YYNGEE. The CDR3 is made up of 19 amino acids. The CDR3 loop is CASRGPPDAAGGPFDTQYF. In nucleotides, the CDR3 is TGTGCCAGCAGAGGTCCGCCAGATGCGGCGGGAGGGCCCTTCGATACGCAGTATTTT.